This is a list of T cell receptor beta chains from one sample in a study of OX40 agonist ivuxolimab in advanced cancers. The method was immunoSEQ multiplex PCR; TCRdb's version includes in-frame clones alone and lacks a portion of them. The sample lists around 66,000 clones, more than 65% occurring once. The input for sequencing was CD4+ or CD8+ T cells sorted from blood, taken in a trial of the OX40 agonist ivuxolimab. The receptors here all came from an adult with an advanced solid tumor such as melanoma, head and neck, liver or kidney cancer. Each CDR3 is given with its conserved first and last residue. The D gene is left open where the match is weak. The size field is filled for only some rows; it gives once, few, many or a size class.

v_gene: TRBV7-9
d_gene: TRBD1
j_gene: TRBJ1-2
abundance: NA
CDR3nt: TGTGCCAGCAGCTCAGGGACAGGGACTACAGATGGCTACACCTTC
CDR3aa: CASSSGTGTTDGYTF

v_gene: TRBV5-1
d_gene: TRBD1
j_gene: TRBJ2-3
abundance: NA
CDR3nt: TGCGCCAGCAAGGACAGGGCCTCCACAGATACGCAGTATTTT
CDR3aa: CASKDRASTDTQYF

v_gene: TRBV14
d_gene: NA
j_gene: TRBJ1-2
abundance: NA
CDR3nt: TGTGCCAGCAGCCAAAGGGGGTACTATGGCTACACCTTC
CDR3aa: CASSQRGYYGYTF

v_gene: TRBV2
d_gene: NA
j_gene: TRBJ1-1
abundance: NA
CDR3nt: TGTGCCAGAGCTGGACAGCAGGACACTGAAGCTTTCTTT
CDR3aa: CARAGQQDTEAFF

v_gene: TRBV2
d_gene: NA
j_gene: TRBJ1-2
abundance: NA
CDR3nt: TGTGCCAGCAGTGAAGTGGGACCGTCATATGGCTACACCTTC
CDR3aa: CASSEVGPSYGYTF

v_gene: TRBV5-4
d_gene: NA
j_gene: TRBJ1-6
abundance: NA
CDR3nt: TGTGCCAGCAGCCCGGCGGGCCTGAGCTCCTATAATTCACCCCTCCACTTT
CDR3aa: CASSPAGLSSYNSPLHF

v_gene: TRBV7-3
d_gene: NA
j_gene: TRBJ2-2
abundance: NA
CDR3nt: TGTGCCAGCAGCTTAATTCAACCTCCCGGGGAGCTGTTTTTT
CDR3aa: CASSLIQPPGELFF

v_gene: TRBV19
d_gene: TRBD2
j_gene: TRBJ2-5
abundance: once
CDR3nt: TGTGCCAGTAGTATAGCCAGCGGGGGGGGGCCAGAGACCCAGTACTTC
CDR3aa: CASSIASGGGPETQYF

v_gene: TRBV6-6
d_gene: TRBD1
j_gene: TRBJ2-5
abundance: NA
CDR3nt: TGTGCCAGCAGAACTCAGGGGGCCCAAGAGACCCAGTACTTC
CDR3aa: CASRTQGAQETQYF

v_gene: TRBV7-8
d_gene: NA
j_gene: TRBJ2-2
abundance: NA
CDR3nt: TGTGCCAGCAGCTTATCGGGGAGCACCGGGGAGCTGTTTTTT
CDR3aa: CASSLSGSTGELFF

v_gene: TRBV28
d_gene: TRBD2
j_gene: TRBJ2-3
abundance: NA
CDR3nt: TGTGCCAGCAAGAGTGGGGGGGTCAATACGCAGTATTTT
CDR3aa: CASKSGGVNTQYF

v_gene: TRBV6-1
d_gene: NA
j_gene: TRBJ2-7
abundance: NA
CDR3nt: TGTGCCAGCAGTGAAGGACGATACGAGCAGTACTTC
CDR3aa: CASSEGRYEQYF

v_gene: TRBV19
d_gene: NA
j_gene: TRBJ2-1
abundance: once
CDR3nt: TGTGCCAGTAGCTCCCGGTCGGGGAACTACAATGAGCAGTTCTTC
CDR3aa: CASSSRSGNYNEQFF

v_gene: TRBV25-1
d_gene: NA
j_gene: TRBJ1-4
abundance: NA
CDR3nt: TGTGCCAGCAGGAAGGCAGGGTCGGATGAAAAACTGTTTTTT
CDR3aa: CASRKAGSDEKLFF

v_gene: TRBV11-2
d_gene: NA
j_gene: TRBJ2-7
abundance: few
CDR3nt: TGTGCCAGCAGCTTAGATTTTTCGGGCAGGACCTACGAGCAGTACTTC
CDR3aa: CASSLDFSGRTYEQYF

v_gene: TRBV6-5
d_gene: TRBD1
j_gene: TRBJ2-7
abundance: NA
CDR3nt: TGTGCCACCCAAACGACAGGGTCATACGACGAGCAGTACTTC
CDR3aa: CATQTTGSYDEQYF

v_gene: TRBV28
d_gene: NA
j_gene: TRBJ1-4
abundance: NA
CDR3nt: TGTGCCAGCAGAGGAGGGACCGCAGGAAAACTGTTTTTT
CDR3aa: CASRGGTAGKLFF

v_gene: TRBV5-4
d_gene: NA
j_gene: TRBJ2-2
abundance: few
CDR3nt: TGTGCCAGCAGCTTCCGGGGTAACACCGGGGAGCTGTTTTTT
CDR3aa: CASSFRGNTGELFF

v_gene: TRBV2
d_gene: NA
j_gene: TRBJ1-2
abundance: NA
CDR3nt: TGTGCCAGCAAATCGGACGGGACTTCCTCAACGGGCTACACCTTC
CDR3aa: CASKSDGTSSTGYTF

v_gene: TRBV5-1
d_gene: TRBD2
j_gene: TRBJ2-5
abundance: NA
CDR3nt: TGCGCCAGCAGCTTGGTCTCCGGCGGGGGGGGTCAAGAGACCCAGTACTTC
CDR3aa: CASSLVSGGGGQETQYF

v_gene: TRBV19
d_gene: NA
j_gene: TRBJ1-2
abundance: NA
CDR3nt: TGTGCCAGTAGAAGAGACAGGACATATGGCTACACCTTC
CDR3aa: CASRRDRTYGYTF

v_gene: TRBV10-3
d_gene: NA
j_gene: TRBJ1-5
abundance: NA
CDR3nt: TGTGCCATCAGTGATGTAGAGGGTCGTCAGCCCCAGCATTTT
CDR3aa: CAISDVEGRQPQHF

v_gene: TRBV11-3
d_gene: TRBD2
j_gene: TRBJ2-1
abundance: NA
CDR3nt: TGTGCCAGCAGCTTAGATGGCGGGGGGGCCTACAATGAGCAGTTCTTC
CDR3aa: CASSLDGGGAYNEQFF

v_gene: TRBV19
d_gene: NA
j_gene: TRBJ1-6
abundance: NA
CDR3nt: TGTGCCAGTAGTATACACGAGTTAAAGAATTCACCCCTCCACTTT
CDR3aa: CASSIHELKNSPLHF

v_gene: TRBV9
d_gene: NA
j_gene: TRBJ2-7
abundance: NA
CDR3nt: TGTGCCAGCAGCGTAGGGTCGGACCCCAGTAGACGGTACTTC
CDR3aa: CASSVGSDPSRRYF

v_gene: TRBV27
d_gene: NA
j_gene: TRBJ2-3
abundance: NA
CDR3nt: TGTGCCAGCTCCAGGGCGGGGAAACTCACAGATACGCAGTATTTT
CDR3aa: CASSRAGKLTDTQYF

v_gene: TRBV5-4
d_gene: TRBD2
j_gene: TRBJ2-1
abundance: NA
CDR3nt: TGTGCCAGCAGCTTGGTTAGCGGGGTCGGCAATGAGCAGTTCTTC
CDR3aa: CASSLVSGVGNEQFF

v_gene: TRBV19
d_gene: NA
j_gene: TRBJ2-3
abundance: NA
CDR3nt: TGTGCCAGTAGTACCCCTCAGGAGTTCAGCACAGATACGCAGTATTTT
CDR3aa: CASSTPQEFSTDTQYF

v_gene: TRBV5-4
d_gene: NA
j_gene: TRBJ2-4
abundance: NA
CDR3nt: TGTGCCAGCAGCTTGGGCGGTTACGAGGGGAACATTCAGTACTTC
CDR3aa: CASSLGGYEGNIQYF

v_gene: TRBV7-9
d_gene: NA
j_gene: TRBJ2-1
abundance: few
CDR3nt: TGTGCCAGCAGCAGTTGGAGTTCCAATGAGCAGTTCTTC
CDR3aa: CASSSWSSNEQFF

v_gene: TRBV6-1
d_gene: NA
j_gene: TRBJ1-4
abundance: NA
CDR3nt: TGTGCCAGCAGGAAGGGTTCAACTAATGAAAAACTGTTTTTT
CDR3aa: CASRKGSTNEKLFF

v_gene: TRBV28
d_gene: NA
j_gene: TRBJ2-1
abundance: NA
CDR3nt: TGTGCCAGCAGTTTATCGTATAGGCGGCTCTCCTACAATGAGCAGTTCTTC
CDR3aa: CASSLSYRRLSYNEQFF

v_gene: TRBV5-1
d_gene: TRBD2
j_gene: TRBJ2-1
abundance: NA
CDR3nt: TGCGCCAGCAGTTTAGCGGGGGGGAAGGATGAGCAGTTCTTC
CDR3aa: CASSLAGGKDEQFF

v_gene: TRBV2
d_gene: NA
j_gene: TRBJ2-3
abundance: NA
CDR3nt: TGTGCCAGCATACGGCAGGGCCTTAGCACAGATACGCAGTATTTT
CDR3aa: CASIRQGLSTDTQYF

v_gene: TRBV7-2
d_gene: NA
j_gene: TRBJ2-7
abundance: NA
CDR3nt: TGTGCCAGCAGCTTATCCGGGGACTACGAGCAGTACTTC
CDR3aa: CASSLSGDYEQYF

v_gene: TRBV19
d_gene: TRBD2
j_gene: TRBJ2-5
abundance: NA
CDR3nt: TGTGCCAGTAGTATAGGAATCGGACTAGCGGGACAAGAGACCCAGTACTTC
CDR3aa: CASSIGIGLAGQETQYF

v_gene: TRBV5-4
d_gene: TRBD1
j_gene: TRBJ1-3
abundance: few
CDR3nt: TGTGCCAGCAGCCCAGGGACAGGGGCCTCCGGAAACACCATATATTTT
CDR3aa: CASSPGTGASGNTIYF

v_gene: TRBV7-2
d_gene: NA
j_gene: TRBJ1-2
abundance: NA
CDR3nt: TGTGCCAGCAGCTCAGCGGGGCAGGGCGTTGGCTACACCTTC
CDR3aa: CASSSAGQGVGYTF

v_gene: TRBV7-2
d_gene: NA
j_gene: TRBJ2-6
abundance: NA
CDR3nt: TGTGCCAGCAGCGAAGACAGGTCTCCCTCCCGGGGGGCCAACGTCCTGACTTTC
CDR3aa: CASSEDRSPSRGANVLTF

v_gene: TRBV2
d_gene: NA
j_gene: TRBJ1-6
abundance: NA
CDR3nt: TGTGCCAGCAGTTCCTGGGGAGGGGATTCACCCCTCCACTTT
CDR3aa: CASSSWGGDSPLHF

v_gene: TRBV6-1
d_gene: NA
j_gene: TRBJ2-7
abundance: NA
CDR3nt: TGTGCCAGCAACCCAACAGGGAACTACGAGCAGTACTTC
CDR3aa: CASNPTGNYEQYF

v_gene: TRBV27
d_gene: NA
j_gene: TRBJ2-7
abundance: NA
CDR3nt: TGTGCCAGCAGCCCGACGAAAGGGTCACCAGGAACGTCATCCTACGAGCAGTACTTC
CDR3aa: CASSPTKGSPGTSSYEQYF

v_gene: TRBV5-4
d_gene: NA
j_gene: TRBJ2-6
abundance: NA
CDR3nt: TGTGCCAGCAGCCTCGCGGCCCTGGGTGGGGCCAACGTCCTGACTTTC
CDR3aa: CASSLAALGGANVLTF